This is a list of T cell receptor beta chains from one sample in a study of human T cells and chemical hapten exposure. TCRdb recomputed calls from the RACE reads with MiXCR, one row per CDR3 protein. Of some 180,000 distinct CDR3 sequences detected, more than 20% appear once; the ten largest clones hold roughly 6.7%. The material was whole blood, obtained in connection with sensitization to the hapten diphenylcyclopropenone (DPC). These receptors all stem from a woman aged 45-60 years with alopecia areata. Some clones in this sample may be carry-over from other donors' samples. CDR3s include the opening cysteine and the closing phenylalanine or tryptophan. D genes are given only for firm matches. Size values are once, few and many counts, or a class for expanded clones, and some rows have none.

v_call: TRBV29-1; d_call: TRBD1; j_call: TRBJ2-7; clone_size: few; cdr3_nt: TGCAGCGTGGAGGACAGGGACAGCTACGAGCAGTACTTC; cdr3_aa: CSVEDRDSYEQYF
v_call: TRBV2; d_call: .; j_call: TRBJ1-5; clone_size: .; cdr3_nt: TGTGCCAGCAGTTTTCCCGGGACAAGTAGGTTGCGTCAGCCCCAGCATTTT; cdr3_aa: CASSFPGTSRLRQPQHF
v_call: TRBV7-2; d_call: TRBD1; j_call: TRBJ1-2; clone_size: .; cdr3_nt: TGTGCCAGCAGCCCCTCCGCCGGGGACAGGGTTTATGGCTACACCTTC; cdr3_aa: CASSPSAGDRVYGYTF
v_call: TRBV10-2; d_call: .; j_call: TRBJ1-3; clone_size: .; cdr3_nt: TGCGCCAGCAGTCCGTCAGAGGGAAACACCATATATTTT; cdr3_aa: CASSPSEGNTIYF
v_call: TRBV3-1; d_call: .; j_call: TRBJ1-1; clone_size: .; cdr3_nt: TGTGCCAGCAGTCCAACACAGGGCGAAGCTTTCTTT; cdr3_aa: CASSPTQGEAFF
v_call: TRBV7-3; d_call: .; j_call: TRBJ2-2; clone_size: few; cdr3_nt: TGTGCCAGCAGGGGTTCCGGGACCGGGGAGCTGTTTTTT; cdr3_aa: CASRGSGTGELFF
v_call: TRBV12-3/TRBV12-4; d_call: TRBD1; j_call: TRBJ1-1; clone_size: .; cdr3_nt: TGTGCCAGCAGAAAGACAGGGAACGCTGAAGCTTTCTTT; cdr3_aa: CASRKTGNAEAFF
v_call: TRBV29-1; d_call: .; j_call: TRBJ1-1; clone_size: few; cdr3_nt: TGCAGCGTAGTCCGAGGGCCCCAGAGGGTGAACACTGAAGCTTTCTTT; cdr3_aa: CSVVRGPQRVNTEAFF
v_call: TRBV10-3; d_call: .; j_call: TRBJ1-6; clone_size: .; cdr3_nt: TGTGCCACCCGGGAGGTTAATTCACCCCTCCACTTT; cdr3_aa: CATREVNSPLHF
v_call: TRBV2; d_call: .; j_call: TRBJ2-1; clone_size: many; cdr3_nt: TGTGCCAGCAGTGGGGGCCGAGACAATGAGCAGTTCTTC; cdr3_aa: CASSGGRDNEQFF
v_call: TRBV6-6; d_call: .; j_call: TRBJ1-4; clone_size: .; cdr3_nt: TGTGCCAGCAGTCGGGGTCCTGAGCTGTTTTTT; cdr3_aa: CASSRGPELFF
v_call: TRBV4-2; d_call: .; j_call: TRBJ1-1; clone_size: few; cdr3_nt: TGTGCCAGCAGCCAAGATCCGGTGGACACTGAAGCTTTCTTT; cdr3_aa: CASSQDPVDTEAFF
v_call: TRBV9; d_call: TRBD2; j_call: TRBJ2-2; clone_size: few; cdr3_nt: TGTGCCAGCAGCCTGGGACTAGCGGGAGCCGGGGAGCTGTTTTTT; cdr3_aa: CASSLGLAGAGELFF
v_call: TRBV11-2; d_call: TRBD2; j_call: TRBJ2-1; clone_size: .; cdr3_nt: TGTGCCAGCAGCTCCCCTCGCGGGAGCTCCTACAATGAGCAGTTCTTC; cdr3_aa: CASSSPRGSSYNEQFF
v_call: TRBV28; d_call: .; j_call: TRBJ2-3; clone_size: few; cdr3_nt: TGTGCCAGCAGTTTGCGCGGCCCGGGGGCAGTTGATACGCAGTATTTT; cdr3_aa: CASSLRGPGAVDTQYF
v_call: TRBV27; d_call: TRBD1; j_call: TRBJ2-4; clone_size: .; cdr3_nt: TGTGCCAGCAGTGAACAGGGGAGCACAAACATTCAGTACTTC; cdr3_aa: CASSEQGSTNIQYF
v_call: TRBV29-1; d_call: TRBD2; j_call: TRBJ2-7; clone_size: many; cdr3_nt: TGCAGCGTTGGGACTAGTTCGGGCGAGCAGTACTTC; cdr3_aa: CSVGTSSGEQYF
v_call: TRBV15; d_call: .; j_call: TRBJ1-2; clone_size: .; cdr3_nt: TGTGCCACCAGCAGAGATGCAGGCTTCGAGGATGGCTACACCTTC; cdr3_aa: CATSRDAGFEDGYTF